The 13 T cell receptor beta chains listed next were all sequenced from one sample in a study of blood T cell repertoires in COVID-19. Sequenced by immunoSEQ multiplex PCR; TCRdb stores in-frame clones only, minus some. The sample holds around 250,000 clones, approximately 83% seen once. The specimen was PBMCs or T cells enriched from blood (not recorded which). All receptors derive from a woman aged 45 to 65 who had recovered from COVID-19.

This chain connects TRBV7-9 to TRBJ1-1; no reliable D call. This CDR3 spans 15 amino acids. Trimming pared 5 bases from V and 0 bases from J, leaving 13 bases between. Germline V gives CDR1 SEHNR, CDR2 FQNEAQ (reference sequence). CDR3 bases: TGTGCCAGCAGCGGATGGAGCGATATGAACACTGAAGCTTTCTTT. It encodes CASSGWSDMNTEAFF.

This clone showed up just once. The V and J genes are TRBV7-9 and TRBJ2-7, with a tentative D call TRBD2 (6 bases). V was cut by 1 base and J by 3 bases, with 10 bases left in between. This CDR3 has 14 residues. Per the germline V gene, CDR1 is SEHNR and CDR2 is FQNEAQ (reference sequence). This CDR3 is CASSLVGGNYEQYF. CDR3 DNA sequence: TGTGCCAGCAGCTTAGTTGGCGGGAACTACGAGCAGTACTTC. The full variable domain, in which reference TRBV7-9 and TRBJ2-7 provide the parts outside the CDR3, is DTGVSQNPRHKITKRGQNVTFRCDPISEHNRLYWYRQTLGQGPEFLTYFQNEAQLEKSRLLSDRFSAERPKGSFSTLEIQRTEQGDSAMYLCASSLVGGNYEQYFGPGTRLTVT.

The chain recombines TRBV30 with TRBJ2-3; weak D call: TRBD2 (6 bases). CDR1 and CDR2 from the germline V gene are GTSNPN and SVGIG (reference sequence). The V and J ends lost 0 bases and 0 bases respectively, with 10 bases between them. The CDR3 extends over 15 amino acids. CDR3 in amino acids: CAWSVLATSTDTQYF. In DNA, the CDR3 is TGTGCCTGGAGTGTACTAGCTACTAGCACAGATACGCAGTATTTT.

The CDR3 region is CASSQAVGSGAQETQYF. The CDR3 DNA sequence: TGTGCCAGCAGCCAAGCGGTTGGTAGCGGGGCACAAGAGACCCAGTACTTC. This chain joins TRBV3-1 (or the pseudogene TRBV3-2) and TRBJ2-5, with 8 bases aligning to TRBD2. V shed 1 base and J 2 bases; nucleotides not matched to a gene: 9. This CDR3 is 17 amino acids long. Germline V gene data show CDR1 as LGHDT and CDR2 as YNNKEL (reference sequence).

The chain couples TRBV28 to TRBJ2-1; 7 bases are shared with TRBD1. There are 17 residues in the CDR3. Germline-derived CDR1 and CDR2 are MDHEN and SYDVKM. With 6 bases clipped from V and 1 base from J, the junction kept 12 bases outside the gene matches. The CDR3 sequence: CASSDREILWSYNEQFF. CDR3 DNA sequence: TGTGCCAGCAGCGACAGGGAGATTCTTTGGTCCTACAATGAGCAGTTCTTC.

The chain recombines TRBV19 with TRBJ2-3; D perhaps matches TRBD2 (6 bases). The germline CDR1 and CDR2 sequences are LNHDA and SQIVND (reference sequence). This CDR3 spans 15 amino acids. Trimming took off 3 bases at V and 2 bases at J, with 12 bases between the two ends. The CDR3 loop is CASSIRAGLTDTQYF. DNA of the CDR3: TGTGCCAGTAGTATTAGGGCGGGACTCACAGATACGCAGTATTTT.

The chain is built from TRBV2 and TRBJ1-6; 7 bases align to TRBD1. The CDR3 is 15 amino acids. Germline CDR1 and CDR2: SNHLY and FYNNEI. V dropped 1 base and J dropped 6; count of bases not matched to a gene: 3. The CDR3 DNA reads as TGTGCCAGCAGTGAAGAGGGGGCGCTTAATTCACCCCTCCACTTT. Translated, it gives CASSEEGALNSPLHF.

V usage is TRBV28 and J usage is TRBJ1-3; 9 bases align to TRBD1. The CDR3 totals 14 residues. Germline CDR1 is MDHEN and CDR2 is SYDVKM. V shed 6 bases and J 4 bases; nucleotides not matched to a gene: 4. The CDR3 region is CASRGTGLGNTIYF. The DNA for the CDR3 is TGTGCCAGCAGGGGGACAGGGTTAGGAAACACCATATATTTT.

V and J are TRBV5-1 and TRBJ1-1; D is undetermined. Germline V gene sequence: CDR1 SGHRS, CDR2 YFSETQ. The length of the CDR3 is 14 residues. Trimming shortened V by 0 bases and J by 1 base, and 7 bases separated the two germline ends. The CDR3 loop is CASSLDARNTEAFF. The CDR3 bases are TGCGCCAGCAGCTTGGACGCGCGGAACACTGAAGCTTTCTTT.

V gene TRBV12-5 combines with J gene TRBJ2-5, with D possibly TRBD2 on 5 matching bases. This CDR3 contains 13 residues. V lost 1 base and J 5 bases, leaving 8 bases between the germline ends. The V gene's germline CDR1 is LGHNT and CDR2 FRNRAP. CDR3 nucleotide sequence: TGTGCTAGTGGTTTGGCCTCGGGGGAGACCCAGTACTTC. It specifies CASGLASGETQYF.

This chain joins TRBV19 and TRBJ1-2; D gene unclear. CDR3 size: 12 residues. The germline CDR1 and CDR2 sequences are LNHDA and SQIVND (reference sequence). V lost 6 bases to trimming and J lost 12 bases, with 17 bases between them. This chain's CDR3 is CASSDPPDGNTF. The CDR3, as DNA: TGTGCCAGTAGCGATCCCCCGGACGGGAACACCTTC.

The chain couples TRBV2 to TRBJ1-5, with TRBD1 matching 8 bases. The CDR3 contains 13 residues. Germline V gene sequence: CDR1 SNHLY, CDR2 FYNNEI. V lost 5 bases and J lost 8; bases outside the gene matches: 5. As DNA, the CDR3 is TGTGCCAGCAGTTCCCAGGGGGCAAAGCCCCAGCATTTT. Translating gives CASSSQGAKPQHF. Based on the CDR3 plus reference TRBV2 and TRBJ1-5, the full variable domain is EPEVTQTPSHQVTQMGQEVILRCVPISNHLYFYWYRQILGQKVEFLVSFYNNEISEKSEIFDDQFSVERPDGSNFTLKIRSTKLEDSAMYFCASSSQGAKPQHFGDGTRLSIL.

The chain is built from TRBV19 and TRBJ2-7; 10 bases are a match to TRBD1. The CDR3 extends over 17 amino acids. Germline V CDR1 and CDR2: LNHDA, SQIVND (reference sequence). V dropped 3 bases and J dropped 4; count of bases not matched to a gene: 12. DNA for the CDR3: TGTGCCAGTAGTATGGGGGGACAGGGGTTGGGTACGTACGAGCAGTACTTC. It encodes CASSMGGQGLGTYEQYF.